The rows below give T cell receptor beta chains drawn from one sample of a study of T cell repertoires in cytomegalovirus infection. TCRdb used MiXCR to reprocess the reads, holding one entry per CDR3 protein. Of more than 500,000 distinct CDR3 sequences detected, more than 15% appear once; the ten largest clones hold around 25%. Sequencing used CD8+ T cells from PBMCs. The receptors originated from a human donor in good health (CMV status not recorded). Some clones in this sample may be carry-over from other donors' samples. The CDR3 runs from the conserved cysteine through the conserved F or W. The order of the fields is CDR3 protein, V gene, clone size, J gene. Clone size is given for some rows only: seen once, a few or many times, or a class if the clone is expanded.

CDR3 protein: CASSQDGYRGADLSLNTEAFF
V gene: TRBV3-1
clone size: .
J gene: TRBJ1-1

CDR3 protein: CASSFPTSGRGNEQFF
V gene: TRBV7-9
clone size: many
J gene: TRBJ2-1

CDR3 protein: CASSDFTRERGEQYF
V gene: TRBV6-4
clone size: few
J gene: TRBJ2-7

CDR3 protein: CASSLAGDQPQHF
V gene: TRBV7-8
clone size: many
J gene: TRBJ1-5

CDR3 protein: CASSLKGPKTSYNEQFF
V gene: TRBV7-6
clone size: many
J gene: TRBJ2-1

CDR3 protein: CASSPLGDQGDTQYF
V gene: TRBV7-3
clone size: many
J gene: TRBJ2-3

CDR3 protein: CASSIGRGLYQDTQYF
V gene: TRBV13
clone size: few
J gene: TRBJ2-3

CDR3 protein: CASSLVLVGELFF
V gene: TRBV7-9
clone size: many
J gene: TRBJ2-2

CDR3 protein: CASSQYLGQVNSPLHF
V gene: TRBV3-1
clone size: .
J gene: TRBJ1-6

CDR3 protein: CASSLDNRVVGELFF
V gene: TRBV7-6
clone size: many
J gene: TRBJ2-2

CDR3 protein: CASSYEWNRDISYEQYF
V gene: TRBV6-5
clone size: many
J gene: TRBJ2-7

CDR3 protein: CASSLVLAGGPADGANVLTF
V gene: TRBV28
clone size: many
J gene: TRBJ2-6

CDR3 protein: CASSLARGPDTQYF
V gene: TRBV5-4
clone size: many
J gene: TRBJ2-3

CDR3 protein: CGVGVNEQYF
V gene: TRBV7-8
clone size: many
J gene: TRBJ2-7

CDR3 protein: CASSISGGGHNEQFF
V gene: TRBV7-8
clone size: many
J gene: TRBJ2-1

CDR3 protein: CASTDGEDTQYF
V gene: TRBV28
clone size: many
J gene: TRBJ2-3

CDR3 protein: CASSFRGNYNEQFF
V gene: TRBV12-3/TRBV12-4
clone size: .
J gene: TRBJ2-1

CDR3 protein: CASSATTGIHEQYF
V gene: TRBV13
clone size: few
J gene: TRBJ2-7

CDR3 protein: CSVLTGYYGYTF
V gene: TRBV29-1
clone size: few
J gene: TRBJ1-2

CDR3 protein: CASSPTGAYYEQYF
V gene: TRBV27
clone size: many
J gene: TRBJ2-7

CDR3 protein: CASSLKRDANTGELFF
V gene: TRBV7-9
clone size: many
J gene: TRBJ2-2

CDR3 protein: CASSFVTGLHNEQFF
V gene: TRBV7-4
clone size: .
J gene: TRBJ2-1

CDR3 protein: CASSLESGTYEQYF
V gene: TRBV7-6
clone size: many
J gene: TRBJ2-7

CDR3 protein: CASSLNRYPGGGGGAYEQFF
V gene: TRBV7-3
clone size: many
J gene: TRBJ2-1

CDR3 protein: CASSLLGSGRAQETQYF
V gene: TRBV28
clone size: many
J gene: TRBJ2-5

CDR3 protein: CASSPDLEEEKLFF
V gene: TRBV7-9
clone size: few
J gene: TRBJ1-4

CDR3 protein: CAICEGLNTEAFF
V gene: TRBV12-3/TRBV12-4
clone size: .
J gene: TRBJ1-1

CDR3 protein: CASSPLSYSGNTIYF
V gene: TRBV28
clone size: .
J gene: TRBJ1-3

CDR3 protein: CASRGEGVYEQYF
V gene: TRBV2
clone size: few
J gene: TRBJ2-7

CDR3 protein: CASSRFDRDNQPQHF
V gene: TRBV18
clone size: many
J gene: TRBJ1-5

CDR3 protein: CASSPGPGNTGELFF
V gene: TRBV18
clone size: .
J gene: TRBJ2-2

CDR3 protein: CASARLAGQETQYF
V gene: TRBV7-9
clone size: many
J gene: TRBJ2-5

CDR3 protein: CASIGQLGTEAFF
V gene: TRBV6-2/TRBV6-3
clone size: .
J gene: TRBJ1-1

CDR3 protein: CASSLEALNEKLFF
V gene: TRBV12-3/TRBV12-4
clone size: .
J gene: TRBJ1-4

CDR3 protein: CASSPASTGELFF
V gene: TRBV28
clone size: many
J gene: TRBJ2-2

CDR3 protein: CASSSRNTHNEQFF
V gene: TRBV28
clone size: few
J gene: TRBJ2-1

CDR3 protein: CASSEVRAASGANVLTF
V gene: TRBV2
clone size: .
J gene: TRBJ2-6

CDR3 protein: CASSPGLGPQHF
V gene: TRBV6-1
clone size: many
J gene: TRBJ1-5

CDR3 protein: CASSPRDRGPNEQFF
V gene: TRBV11-2
clone size: .
J gene: TRBJ2-1

CDR3 protein: CSVVVSLTEAFF
V gene: TRBV29-1
clone size: few
J gene: TRBJ1-1

CDR3 protein: CAIRMDSNYEQYF
V gene: TRBV10-3
clone size: many
J gene: TRBJ2-7

CDR3 protein: CATKGVQSYEQYF
V gene: TRBV7-2
clone size: many
J gene: TRBJ2-7

CDR3 protein: CASSQVKFSATGGKMDYGYTF
V gene: TRBV4-2
clone size: few
J gene: TRBJ1-2

CDR3 protein: CASSFLVAGSQETQYF
V gene: TRBV7-9
clone size: .
J gene: TRBJ2-5

CDR3 protein: CASSSGIAKNIQYF
V gene: TRBV5-4
clone size: .
J gene: TRBJ2-4

CDR3 protein: CASSNREIPYEQYF
V gene: TRBV11-2
clone size: many
J gene: TRBJ2-7

CDR3 protein: CASSLSAGERDQPQHF
V gene: TRBV27
clone size: .
J gene: TRBJ1-5

CDR3 protein: CASSLFSGGNGEQYF
V gene: TRBV27
clone size: .
J gene: TRBJ2-7

CDR3 protein: CASSTTTEVSSTDTQYF
V gene: TRBV28
clone size: few
J gene: TRBJ2-3